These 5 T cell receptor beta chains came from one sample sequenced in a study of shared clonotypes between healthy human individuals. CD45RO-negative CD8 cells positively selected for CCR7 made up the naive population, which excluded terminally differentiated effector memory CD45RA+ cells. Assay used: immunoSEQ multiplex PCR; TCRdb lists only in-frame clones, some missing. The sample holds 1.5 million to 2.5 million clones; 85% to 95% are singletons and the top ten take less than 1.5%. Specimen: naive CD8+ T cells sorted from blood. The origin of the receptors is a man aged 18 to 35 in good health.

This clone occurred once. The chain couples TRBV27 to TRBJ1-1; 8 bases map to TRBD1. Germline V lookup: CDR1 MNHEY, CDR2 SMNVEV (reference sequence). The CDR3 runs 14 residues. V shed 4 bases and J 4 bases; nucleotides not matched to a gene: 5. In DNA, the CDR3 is TGTGCCAGCAGTTCCCGGACAGGGATCACTGAAGCTTTCTTT. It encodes CASSSRTGITEAFF.

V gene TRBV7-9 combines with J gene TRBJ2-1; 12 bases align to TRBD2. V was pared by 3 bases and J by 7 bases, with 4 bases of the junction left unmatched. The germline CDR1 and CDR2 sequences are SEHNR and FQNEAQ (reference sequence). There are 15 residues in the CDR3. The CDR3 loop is CASSFPSGRANEQFF. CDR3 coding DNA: TGTGCCAGCAGCTTCCCTAGCGGGAGGGCAAATGAGCAGTTCTTC.

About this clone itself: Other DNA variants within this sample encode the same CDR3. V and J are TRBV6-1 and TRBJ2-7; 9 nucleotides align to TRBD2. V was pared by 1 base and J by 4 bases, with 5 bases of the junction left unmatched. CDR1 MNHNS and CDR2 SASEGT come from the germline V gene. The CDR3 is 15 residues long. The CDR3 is CASSEVVSGGYEQYF. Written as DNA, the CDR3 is TGTGCCAGCAGTGAAGTGGTTAGCGGGGGTTACGAGCAGTACTTC.

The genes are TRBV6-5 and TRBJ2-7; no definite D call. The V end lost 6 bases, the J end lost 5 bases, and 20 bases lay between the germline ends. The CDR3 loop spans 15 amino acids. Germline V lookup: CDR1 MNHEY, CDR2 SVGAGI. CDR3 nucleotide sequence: TGTGCCAGCAGCCCAGGCCTGGACCCTGTTGACGAGCAGTACTTC. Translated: CASSPGLDPVDEQYF.

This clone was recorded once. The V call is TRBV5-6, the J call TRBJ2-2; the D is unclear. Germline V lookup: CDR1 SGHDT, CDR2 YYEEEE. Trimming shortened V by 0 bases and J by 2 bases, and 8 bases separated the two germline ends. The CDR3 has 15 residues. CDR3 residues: CASSLVPDNTGELFF. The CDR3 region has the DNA TGTGCCAGCAGCTTGGTTCCAGATAACACCGGGGAGCTGTTTTTT.